One and the same sample provided the 20 T cell receptor beta chains below, sequenced in a study of blood T cell repertoires in COVID-19. The assay was immunoSEQ multiplex PCR, and TCRdb's table has in-frame clones only and misses some. The repertoire holds around 240,000 clones, 91% seen once, with approximately 1.3% in the top ten. Sequenced input: PBMCs or T cells enriched from blood (not recorded which). The source of these receptors is a human donor in a cohort exposed to, infected with or recovered from COVID-19 (not recorded which). The donor label of this sample is uncertain.

This chain links TRBV30 with TRBJ1-1; possibly TRBD1 for D (5 bases). V lost 6 bases and J 9 bases, leaving 17 bases between the germline ends. This CDR3 has 12 residues. Germline V gene lookup returns CDR1 GTSNPN and CDR2 SVGIG (reference sequence). In nucleotides, the CDR3 is TGTGCCTGCAGCTTGTCAGGGTTCAAAGCTTTCTTT. Encoded protein: CACSLSGFKAFF.

For the CDR3, the DNA is TGCGCCAGCAGTTGGACAGGCAATGAGCAGTTCTTC. The encoded protein is CASSWTGNEQFF. The chain is built from TRBV5-1 and TRBJ2-1; 7 bases are a match to TRBD1. J gave up 6 bases and V 5 bases, and 2 bases lay outside the gene matches. CDR3 length equals 12 residues. The germline gives CDR1 SGHRS, CDR2 YFSETQ.

This chain's CDR3 is CASSVHGGLAKNIQYF. The CDR3 DNA follows: TGTGCCAGCAGCGTCCACGGGGGGTTAGCCAAAAACATTCAGTACTTC. The J gene is TRBJ2-4, the V gene TRBV9; 7 bases match TRBD2. The CDR3 covers 16 residues. The V gene's germline CDR1 is SGDLS and CDR2 YYNGEE. V trimming: 2 bases; J trimming: 0 bases; junction bases outside the gene matches: 5.

A single count supports this clone. An end of the junction differs from the germline gene, which may be a read error. The chain has TRBV27 and TRBJ1-1; D unclear. CDR1 MNHEY and CDR2 SMNVEV come from the germline V gene (reference sequence). The CDR3 has 12 amino acids. CDR3 residues: CASSSPSLGRPF. The CDR3 nucleotides are TGTGCCAGCAGTTCCCCCTCCCTAGGCCGGCCCTTT.

The DNA of the CDR3 is TGTGCCAGCAGCGTAGGTTTGGCAGGGGTTGGCTACGAGCAGTACTTC. It specifies CASSVGLAGVGYEQYF. The J gene is TRBJ2-7, the V gene TRBV9, with D maybe TRBD1 (6 bases). V was trimmed by 0 bases and J by 3 bases, leaving 16 bases between them. The CDR3 loop spans 16 amino acids. Germline values: CDR1 SGDLS, CDR2 YYNGEE.

This sequence joins TRBV7-2 and TRBJ1-1; the match to TRBD1 covers 8 bases. CDR3 size: 13 residues. The trim removed 2 bases at V and 4 bases at J, leaving 0 bases unmatched. From germline, CDR1 is SGHTA and CDR2 FQGNSA. CDR3 sequence reads: CASSLTGGTEAFF. The DNA for the CDR3 is TGTGCCAGCAGCTTAACAGGGGGCACTGAAGCTTTCTTT.

J is TRBJ2-1 and V is TRBV24-1; D is perhaps TRBD1 (6 bases). The CDR3 covers 16 residues. Trimming took 3 bases from V and 7 from J, leaving 18 bases between them. Germline V gene sequence: CDR1 KGHDR, CDR2 SFDVKD. CDR3 sequence: CATSDQSGRGSNEQFF. Here the CDR3 DNA reads TGTGCCACCAGTGATCAATCAGGAAGGGGGTCAAATGAGCAGTTCTTC.

The chain uses TRBV5-8 and TRBJ1-6; D perhaps matches TRBD1 (5 bases). Germline V CDR1 and CDR2: SGHTS, YDEGEE. Trimming shortened V by 6 bases and J by 0 bases, and 13 bases separated the two germline ends. The CDR3 is made up of 16 amino acids. Written as DNA, the CDR3 is TGTGCCAGCACTCTGGGGGGGAGCTCCTATAATTCACCCCTCCACTTT. This codes for CASTLGGSSYNSPLHF.

This sequence joins TRBV2 and TRBJ2-3; 9 bases agree with TRBD1. The CDR3 is 15 residues long. Germline CDR1 reads SNHLY; CDR2 reads FYNNEI. J was trimmed by 4 bases and V by 5 bases; bases with no gene match: 7. CDR3 sequence reads: CASSSGTGTSDTQYF. The CDR3 DNA sequence: TGTGCCAGCAGTTCCGGGACAGGGACGTCAGATACGCAGTATTTT.

The chain carries TRBV7-8 and TRBJ1-1; D is unclear. The CDR3 covers 13 residues. The germline V gene has CDR1 SGHVS and CDR2 FQNEAQ. Deletions cut 2 bases from V and 6 bases from J, with 10 bases between. The CDR3 region is CASSLFPGSEAFF. DNA for the CDR3: TGTGCCAGCAGCTTATTCCCCGGTTCTGAAGCTTTCTTT.

This chain joins TRBV10-2 and TRBJ2-7; D call uncertain. Trimming left V 3 bases short and J 7 bases short, with 10 bases between. The CDR3 extends over 12 amino acids. Germline assignment: CDR1 WSHSY and CDR2 SAAADI. DNA for the CDR3: TGCGCCAGCAGTGATAACCCTAAGGAGCAGTACTTC. It codes for CASSDNPKEQYF.

This chain joins TRBV5-1 and TRBJ2-5; a possible D gene is TRBD2 (5 bases). Germline V gene lookup returns CDR1 SGHRS and CDR2 YFSETQ. The V end lost 1 base, the J end lost 5 bases, and 12 bases lay between the germline ends. The CDR3 is 14 residues long. The CDR3 coding sequence is TGCGCCAGCAGCTTGCGGGGAGTGGGGGAGACCCAGTACTTC. Encoded protein: CASSLRGVGETQYF.

The CDR3 coding sequence is TGTGCCAGCAGCTTAGAACGGGGTACAGATACGCAGTATTTT. This codes for CASSLERGTDTQYF. This rearrangement joins TRBV7-9 to TRBJ2-3, with a tentative D call TRBD2 (5 bases). Deletions cut 1 base from V and 3 bases from J, with 8 bases between. Looked up from germline, CDR1 is SEHNR and CDR2 is FQNEAQ (reference sequence). The CDR3 is 14 residues long.

On this clone: Other nucleotide sequences in the sample specify the same CDR3. The chain combines TRBV9 with TRBJ2-5, with D perhaps TRBD1 (5 bases). V was pared by 0 bases and J by 2 bases, with 5 bases between. Germline loops: CDR1 SGDLS, CDR2 YYNGEE. This CDR3 spans 13 amino acids. The CDR3: CASSVAGQETQYF. The CDR3 bases are TGTGCCAGCAGCGTAGCAGGGCAAGAGACCCAGTACTTC.

The chain employs TRBV9 and TRBJ2-5; TRBD1 agrees at 10 bases. This CDR3 contains 15 residues. V shed 3 bases, J shed 4 bases, and the junction held 6 bases outside the gene matches. CDR1 is SGDLS and CDR2 is YYNGEE in the germline V gene. This chain's CDR3 is CASSAHGQGGETQYF. For the CDR3, the DNA is TGTGCCAGCAGCGCACATGGACAGGGGGGAGAGACCCAGTACTTC.

For the CDR3, the DNA is TGCAGCGTTGCCCAGGGGGACGGCTACACCTTC. This translates into CSVAQGDGYTF. This chain links TRBV29-1 with TRBJ1-2; TRBD1 aligns across 7 bases. Germline-derived CDR1 and CDR2 are SQVTM and ANQGSEA. V gave up 4 bases and J gave up 8 bases; unmatched junction bases: 4. The CDR3 spans 11 residues. Together with reference TRBV29-1 and TRBJ1-2, the CDR3 gives the full variable domain: SAVISQKPSRDICQRGTSLTIQCQVDSQVTMMFWYRQQPGQSLTLIATANQGSEATYESGFVIDKFPISRPNLTFSTLTVSNMSPEDSSIYLCSVAQGDGYTFGSGTRLTVV.

The chain combines TRBV5-5 with TRBJ2-7; D possibly corresponds to TRBD1 (6 bases). V lost 0 bases, J lost 4 bases, and 14 bases lay in between. Germline loops: CDR1 SGHKS, CDR2 YYEKEE (reference sequence). CDR3 length equals 15 residues. The CDR3 here is CASSLVAGVVYEQYF. As DNA, the CDR3 is TGTGCCAGCAGCTTGGTGGCAGGGGTGGTTTACGAGCAGTACTTC.

The chain joins TRBV19 to TRBJ2-1, with 7 bases matching TRBD1. The CDR3 is made up of 15 amino acids. Per the germline V gene, CDR1 is LNHDA and CDR2 is SQIVND (reference sequence). After removal of 4 bases from V and 5 bases from J, the junction contained 8 bases not matched to a gene. CDR3 sequence (DNA): TGTGCCAGTAGTAGCATTAACAGGGGTCACAATGAGCAGTTCTTC. It yields the protein CASSSINRGHNEQFF.

The rearrangement links TRBV19 to TRBJ1-4; D is perhaps TRBD1 (6 bases). This CDR3 spans 14 amino acids. Per the germline V gene, CDR1 is LNHDA and CDR2 is SQIVND (reference sequence). V shed 8 bases and J shed 5 bases, with 15 bases lying between them. DNA for the CDR3: TGTGCCAGTGCATCCGTACAGGGAAATGAAAAACTGTTTTTT. Translated: CASASVQGNEKLFF.

The chain joins TRBV2 to TRBJ1-4; TRBD1 matches 8 bases. The CDR3 has 15 amino acids. The V gene end was trimmed by 6 bases and the J gene end by 0 bases; junction bases not matched to a gene: 3. Germline CDR1 is SNHLY and CDR2 is FYNNEI. The chain's CDR3 is CASRGTGATNEKLFF. The CDR3 region has the DNA TGTGCCAGCAGAGGGACAGGCGCAACTAATGAAAAACTGTTTTTT.